The 32 T cell receptor beta chains presented below share a single source sample, sequenced in a study of shared clonotypes between healthy human individuals. CD8 cells classed as naive were CD45RO-negative and positively selected for CCR7, excluding terminally differentiated effector memory CD45RA+ cells. TCRdb's copy holds only in-frame clones and misses some; the assay was immunoSEQ multiplex PCR. The table lists under 700,000 clones, roughly 95% of them singletons. The sequenced material came from naive CD8+ T cells sorted from blood. Source of these receptors: a woman aged 25-40 years in good health.

The chain carries TRBV28 and TRBJ1-1, with D maybe TRBD1 (6 bases). The CDR3 consists of 14 residues. V was trimmed by 3 bases and J by 5 bases, leaving 13 bases between them. CDR1 MDHEN and CDR2 SYDVKM come from the germline V gene. CDR3 in DNA: TGTGCCAGCAGTTTGCCGGGGGCAAGGACTGAAGCTTTCTTT. Translated: CASSLPGARTEAFF.

The chain employs TRBV6-1 and TRBJ1-1; D uncertain. The germline CDR1 and CDR2 sequences are MNHNS and SASEGT. V lost 3 bases to trimming and J lost 3 bases, with 14 bases between them. This CDR3 has 15 residues. The CDR3 DNA sequence: TGTGCCAGCAGTGAGAGACACTTTAGGGACACTGAAGCTTTCTTT. Protein product: CASSERHFRDTEAFF.

The chain links TRBV5-6 to TRBJ2-7; tentatively, D is TRBD2 (6 bases). The CDR3 loop spans 17 amino acids. Germline loops: CDR1 SGHDT, CDR2 YYEEEE. Deletions cut 1 base from V and 7 bases from J, with 24 bases between. The chain's CDR3 is CASSLSLSPYGRGEQYF. The CDR3 bases are TGTGCCAGCAGCTTGTCCCTTAGCCCCTACGGGCGGGGAGAGCAGTACTTC.

The DNA of the CDR3 is TGCGCCAGCAGTCAGAAAGACAGGGGCTACGAGCAGTACTTC. Protein sequence: CASSQKDRGYEQYF. The chain is built from TRBV4-1 and TRBJ2-5; TRBD1 matches 8 bases. The J call is doubtful: the DNA matches TRBJ2-7 better. The CDR3 runs to 14 residues. Germline CDR1 and CDR2: MGHRA and YSYEKL.

The chain links TRBV9 to TRBJ2-3; possible D gene TRBD2, 6 bases. V was clipped by 2 bases and J by 3 bases, with 28 bases between them. Germline CDR1 is SGDLS and CDR2 is YYNGEE. The CDR3 totals 20 residues. The CDR3 nucleotides are TGTGCCAGCAGCGTCGGGGTTGATCGGGAGTCAGGTTTTTGGACAGATACGCAGTATTTT. Translation: CASSVGVDRESGFWTDTQYF.

The V call is TRBV27, the J call TRBJ1-3; D is uncertain. V lost 3 bases and J lost 0, with 9 bases in between. Looked up from germline, CDR1 is MNHEY and CDR2 is SMNVEV (reference sequence). The CDR3 runs 15 residues. The CDR3 nucleotides read TGTGCCAGCAGTTTGTCTTCCCTCTCTGGAAACACCATATATTTT. This translates into CASSLSSLSGNTIYF.

This chain uses TRBV5-1 with TRBJ2-5, with 13 positions matching TRBD2. CDR1 is SGHRS and CDR2 is YFSETQ in the germline V gene. V shed 4 bases and J 9 bases; nucleotides not matched to a gene: 12. This CDR3 contains 16 residues. The CDR3 DNA is TGCGCCAGCAGCCCCGGTACTAGCGGGGGGGGCGAGGCCCAGTACTTC. This sequence encodes CASSPGTSGGGEAQYF. Full variable domain (rest looked up from reference TRBV5-1 and TRBJ2-5): KAGVTQTPRYLIKTRGQQVTLSCSPISGHRSVSWYQQTPGQGLQFLFEYFSETQRNKGNFPGRFSGRQFSNSRSEMNVSTLELGDSALYLCASSPGTSGGGEAQYFGPGTRLLVL.

This clone was recorded only once. The CDR3 protein is CARSLGGISGGYEQYF. The CDR3 nucleotides read TGTGCCAGAAGCTTGGGCGGCATTAGCGGGGGGTACGAGCAGTACTTC. The chain links TRBV5-3 to TRBJ2-7, with 10 bases aligning to TRBD2. TRBV5-3 is treated as an ORF (open reading frame) with a function not yet certain. V trimming: 0 bases; J trimming: 4 bases; junction bases outside the gene matches: 7. The CDR3 runs to 16 residues.

This clone is a singleton in its sample. The chain uses TRBV29-1 and TRBJ2-1; D possibly corresponds to TRBD1 (6 bases). V was shortened by 8 bases and J by 6 bases, with 14 bases between the two germline ends. CDR1 SQVTM and CDR2 ANQGSEA come from the germline V gene. This CDR3 comprises 12 residues. Here the CDR3 DNA reads TGCAGCCTACTAGGGGGACGCAATGAGCAGTTCTTC. It encodes CSLLGGRNEQFF.

The chain links TRBV4-1 to TRBJ1-5; 7 bases align to TRBD1. V lost 0 bases to trimming and J lost 7 bases; unmatched junction nucleotides: 9. The germline V gene encodes CDR1 MGHRA and CDR2 YSYEKL. This CDR3 spans 16 amino acids. The DNA of the CDR3 is TGCGCCAGCAGCCAAGAAGGATGGGACAGAGGACAGCCCCAGCATTTT. The encoded protein is CASSQEGWDRGQPQHF.

V usage is TRBV27 and J usage is TRBJ1-1, with a possible D match to TRBD1 (5 bases). In germline, CDR1 is MNHEY, CDR2 SMNVEV (reference sequence). V lost 2 bases, J lost 5 bases, and 12 bases lay in between. This CDR3 region has 14 residues. CDR3 sequence reads: CASSLRGRGTEAFF. CDR3 nucleotide sequence: TGTGCCAGCAGTTTAAGGGGCCGAGGGACTGAAGCTTTCTTT.

The chain is built from TRBV5-1 and TRBJ2-1; D might be TRBD2 (5 bases). The V end lost 0 bases, the J end lost 0 bases, and 13 bases lay between the germline ends. This CDR3 is 17 amino acids long. Germline lookup yields CDR1 SGHRS and CDR2 YFSETQ. The CDR3 nucleotides are TGCGCCAGCAGCTTGGATCGGTCGGGGAGCTCCTACAATGAGCAGTTCTTC. Encoded protein: CASSLDRSGSSYNEQFF.

This chain joins TRBV5-6 and TRBJ1-5; unclear D gene. The V gene's germline CDR1 is SGHDT and CDR2 YYEEEE. CDR3 size: 14 residues. Trimming cost V 6 bases and J 2 bases, with 12 bases left between them. For the CDR3, the DNA is TGTGCCAGCACCTCGGCAGGACGCAATCAGCCCCAGCATTTT. Translation: CASTSAGRNQPQHF.

The rearrangement links TRBV7-8 to TRBJ2-7; TRBD2 is a possible D gene (6 bases). The V gene lost 1 base and the J gene lost 0 bases, with 10 bases spanning the gap. From germline, CDR1 is SGHVS and CDR2 FQNEAQ. CDR3 size: 15 residues. The CDR3 sequence: CASSLDGGSSYEQYF. DNA for the CDR3: TGTGCCAGCAGCTTAGATGGGGGGAGCTCCTACGAGCAGTACTTC.

The chain uses TRBV6-5 and TRBJ2-1; D perhaps matches TRBD2 (5 bases). With 4 bases removed from V and 8 bases from J, the gap between germline ends came to 6 bases. Germline lookup yields CDR1 MNHEY and CDR2 SVGAGI. This CDR3 comprises 11 residues. CDR3: CASSLRDEQFF. The CDR3 region has the DNA TGTGCCAGCAGTTTGAGGGATGAGCAGTTCTTC.

This chain connects TRBV29-1 to TRBJ1-2; no clear D. Germline V gene sequence: CDR1 SQVTM, CDR2 ANQGSEA. Trimming left V 6 bases short and J 11 bases short, with 16 bases between. This CDR3 spans 11 amino acids. The CDR3 DNA reads as TGCAGCGTGGAGAGGGAAGCCTGGTACACCTTC. Protein sequence: CSVEREAWYTF.

The V gene is TRBV27, the J gene TRBJ2-7; TRBD1 might be the D (5 bases). Trimming shortened V by 6 bases and J by 2 bases, and 14 bases separated the two germline ends. The CDR3 consists of 14 residues. Germline lookup yields CDR1 MNHEY and CDR2 SMNVEV (reference sequence). CDR3 residues: CASRGVHQAYEQYF. DNA of the CDR3: TGTGCCAGCAGAGGGGTTCATCAGGCCTACGAGCAGTACTTC.

The V gene is TRBV5-4, the J gene TRBJ2-1; D remains ambiguous. Trimming pared 2 bases from V and 8 bases from J, leaving 8 bases between. This CDR3 region has 12 residues. The germline V gene has CDR1 SGHNT and CDR2 YYREEE (reference sequence). CDR3 residues: CASSLTAYEQFF. CDR3 in DNA: TGTGCCAGCAGCTTAACAGCGTATGAGCAGTTCTTC.

The chain has TRBV14 and TRBJ1-1, with D possibly matching TRBD1 (6 bases). The V end lost 0 bases, the J end lost 2 bases, and 13 bases lay between the germline ends. This CDR3 contains 16 residues. Germline V lookup: CDR1 SGHDN, CDR2 FVKESK. The CDR3 DNA reads TGTGCCAGCAGCCAAGATCAGACAGGACCCAACACTGAAGCTTTCTTT. It codes for CASSQDQTGPNTEAFF.

V usage is TRBV7-6 and J usage is TRBJ2-7; TRBD1 is a possible D gene (7 bases). V was pared by 1 base and J by 3 bases, with 22 bases between. The germline V gene has CDR1 SGHVS and CDR2 FNYEAQ. The CDR3 covers 18 residues. The CDR3 DNA is TGTGCCAGCAGCTTAGTGGAAACCGACAGGGAGGAACTCTACGAGCAGTACTTC. Translating it yields CASSLVETDREELYEQYF.

The chain combines TRBV6-7 with TRBJ2-3; TRBD2 matches 11 bases. TRBV6-7 is marked as an open reading frame, function uncertain. The CDR3 has 15 residues. J lost 2 bases, V lost 5 bases, and 3 bases had no gene match. The CDR3 DNA sequence: TGTGCCAGCAGTGCGGGACTAGCGGACACAGATACGCAGTATTTT. Its protein product is CASSAGLADTDTQYF.

This chain joins TRBV13 and TRBJ1-2; 8 bases are shared with TRBD1. Germline V lookup: CDR1 PRHDT, CDR2 FYEKMQ (reference sequence). The CDR3 length is 16 residues. J lost 3 bases, V lost 5 bases, and 11 bases had no gene match. CDR3 residues: CASSPARGQIYYGYTF. DNA for the CDR3: TGTGCCAGCAGCCCCGCCAGGGGGCAGATCTACTATGGCTACACCTTC.

The chain employs TRBV5-1 and TRBJ2-7, with D unclear. This CDR3 contains 13 residues. Germline V CDR1 and CDR2: SGHRS, YFSETQ. V was cut by 0 bases and J by 0 bases, with 4 bases left in between. The CDR3 nucleotides are TGCGCCAGCAGCTTGGATGTCTCCTACGAGCAGTACTTC. This gives the protein CASSLDVSYEQYF.

The V and J genes are TRBV6-1 and TRBJ2-7; D remains ambiguous. The germline gives CDR1 MNHNS, CDR2 SASEGT. The CDR3 totals 13 residues. V was clipped by 6 bases and J by 3 bases, with 12 bases between them. CDR3 sequence reads: CASRARTDYEQYF. In DNA, the CDR3 is TGTGCCAGCAGGGCGCGGACGGACTACGAGCAGTACTTC.

The J gene is TRBJ2-1, the V gene TRBV2; 13 bases map to TRBD2. This CDR3 spans 14 amino acids. Unmatched junction bases numbered 6, after V lost 9 bases and J lost 7 bases. Germline-derived CDR1 and CDR2 are SNHLY and FYNNEI. CDR3 nucleotides: TGTGCCAGAAGGACTAGCGGGAGATGGAATGAGCAGTTCTTC. It is translated as CARRTSGRWNEQFF.

The rearrangement links TRBV11-2 to TRBJ2-7; D unclear. CDR1 is SGHAT, CDR2 FQNNGV, per germline. CDR3 length: 16 residues. V lost 0 bases, J lost 5 bases, and 17 bases lay in between. The DNA for the CDR3 is TGTGCCAGCAGCTTAGATGCGGCAGGCGAAGGAAACGAGCAGTACTTC. Translating gives CASSLDAAGEGNEQYF. Based on the CDR3 plus reference TRBV11-2 and TRBJ2-7, the full variable domain is EAGVAQSPRYKIIEKRQSVAFWCNPISGHATLYWYQQILGQGPKLLIQFQNNGVVDDSQLPKDRFSAERLKGVDSTLKIQPAKLEDSAVYLCASSLDAAGEGNEQYFGPGTRLTVT.

The rearrangement uses TRBV28 and TRBJ2-7; 8 bases agree with TRBD2. This CDR3 contains 13 residues. CDR1 is MDHEN and CDR2 is SYDVKM in the germline V gene. J lost 6 bases, V lost 7 bases, and 8 bases had no gene match. The CDR3 sequence is CASTPGLVSEQYF. The DNA of the CDR3 is TGTGCCAGCACCCCGGGACTAGTCTCCGAGCAGTACTTC.

J is TRBJ2-1 and V is TRBV18; D may be TRBD2 (6 bases). The germline CDR1 and CDR2 sequences are KGHSH and LQKENI. The CDR3 consists of 14 residues. The ends were cut back, 6 bases at V and 4 bases at J, with 13 bases in the middle. In nucleotides, the CDR3 is TGTGCCAGCTCTCAAGGGGCGGGGTACAATGAGCAGTTCTTC. It specifies CASSQGAGYNEQFF.

This chain uses TRBV7-2 with TRBJ2-3, with D possibly matching TRBD1 (6 bases). Trimming took 5 bases from V and 2 from J, leaving 20 bases between them. This CDR3 spans 17 amino acids. The V gene's germline CDR1 is SGHTA and CDR2 FQGNSA. CDR3 region: CASSPTERGTLTDTQYF. CDR3 nucleotides: TGTGCCAGCAGCCCGACTGAGAGGGGGACCCTCACAGATACGCAGTATTTT.

A word on this clone: Different DNA sequences within this sample yield the same CDR3. This rearrangement joins TRBV19 to TRBJ2-3; possible D gene TRBD2, 5 bases. The germline CDR1 and CDR2 sequences are LNHDA and SQIVND (reference sequence). V lost 3 bases and J lost 4, with 8 bases in between. This CDR3 has 13 amino acids. CDR3 bases: TGTGCCAGTAGTATCTTGGGAGCAGATACGCAGTATTTT. Its protein is CASSILGADTQYF.

This clone was detected only once. This chain links TRBV9 with TRBJ1-5; the D is unclear. CDR1 SGDLS and CDR2 YYNGEE come from the germline V gene. The CDR3 consists of 14 residues. Trimming shortened V by 4 bases and J by 4 bases, and 12 bases separated the two germline ends. The CDR3 DNA sequence: TGTGCCAGCAGCCCATTTGATGAAAATCAGCCCCAGCATTTT. This codes for CASSPFDENQPQHF.

This chain joins TRBV21-1 and TRBJ2-5. TRBV21-1 constitutes a pseudogene. The CDR3 spans 14 residues. In DNA, the CDR3 is TGTGCCAATAACCCGGGGGCTAGATTTGAGACCCAGTACTTC. Protein: CANNPGARFETQYF.